The entry that follows covers one TCR beta chain sequence. What it recognizes is unknown. This CDR3 has 16 amino acids. Germline V CDR1 and CDR2: LGHNA, YNFKEQ. V was clipped by 5 bases and J by 4 bases; unmatched bases: 11. This record belongs to a study of shared clonotypes between healthy human individuals. Study at large: A donor's plate count was three for CD4 naive and three for CD4 memory; CD8 naive had two and CD8 memory one. The study's findings and limits: Four donors had around 5% of their naive CD4 clonotypes in common. Non-shared clonotypes displayed generation probabilities falling below those of clonotypes present in all four donors.

Cells designated naive CD8 were CD45RO-negative and were positively selected for CCR7, with terminally differentiated effector memory CD45RA+ cells excluded. Authors' methods: Junction-only sequences without quality scores came from ImmunoSEQ, so filtering differed. Sequencing was performed with immunoSEQ multiplex PCR; in TCRdb, only in-frame clones are kept and a portion is missing. The DNA was the basis for D and trimming; V, J and clone size are from that table. The table shows about 2.1 million clones, with 93% occurring only once. The clonotype originates from a man in his late teens or twenties in good health. Some clones in this sample may be carry-over from other donors' samples. The chain recombines TRBV4-2 with TRBJ2-5; 9 bases match TRBD2. The material sequenced was naive CD8+ T cells from PBMCs. The CDR3 is CASSKLAELAGETQYF. The DNA for the CDR3 is TGTGCCAGCAGCAAACTTGCTGAACTAGCGGGAGAGACCCAGTACTTC.